This entry features one T cell receptor beta chain sequence. Antigen unknown. Separate cDNA molecules received unique molecular identifiers, which the library attached to them. In TCRdb, the 5' RACE reads were re-called with MiXCR into one record per CDR3 protein. The sample holds tens of thousands of distinct CDR3 sequences, about 15% seen once. The source of the sample is a study of human T cells and chemical hapten exposure. In the study overall: The variation in per-sample TCR yields arose mainly from small differences in pooled library volumes.

It was from unfractionated whole blood that total RNA was extracted. Study-level results: Counts of TCRs above 1 in 1000 frequency stayed unchanged with DPC sensitization.

V lost 0 bases to trimming and J lost 1 base, with 8 bases between them. The V gene's germline CDR1 is SGHVS and CDR2 FQNEAQ. The CDR3 length is 15 residues. The rearrangement links TRBV7-8 to TRBJ2-3; no reliable D call. The TCR was taken from a female donor in good health. As DNA, the CDR3 is TGTGCCAGCAGCTTAGCCCGGTTACGCACAGATACGCAGTATTTT. Translating gives CASSLARLRTDTQYF.